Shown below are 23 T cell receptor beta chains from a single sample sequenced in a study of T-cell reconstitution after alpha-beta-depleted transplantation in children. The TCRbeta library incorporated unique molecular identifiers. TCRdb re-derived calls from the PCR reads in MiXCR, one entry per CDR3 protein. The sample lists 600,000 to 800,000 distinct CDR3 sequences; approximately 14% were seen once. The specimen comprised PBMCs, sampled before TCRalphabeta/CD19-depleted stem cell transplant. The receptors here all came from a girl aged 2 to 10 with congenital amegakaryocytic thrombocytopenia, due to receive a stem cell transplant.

The CDR3 region has the DNA TGCGCCAGCAGCTTGGGTACGGACAGGAACTATGGCTACACCTTC. This gives the protein CASSLGTDRNYGYTF. The V call is TRBV5-1, the J call TRBJ1-2; 7 bases line up with TRBD1. Germline assignment: CDR1 SGHRS and CDR2 YFSETQ. The CDR3 length is 15 residues. The junction had 4 bases not matched to a gene; V was cut back by 0 bases and J by 2 bases.

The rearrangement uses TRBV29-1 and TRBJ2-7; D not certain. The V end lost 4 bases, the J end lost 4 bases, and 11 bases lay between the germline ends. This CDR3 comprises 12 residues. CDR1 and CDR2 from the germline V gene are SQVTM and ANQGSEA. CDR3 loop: CSVGTDLYEQYF. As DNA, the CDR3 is TGCAGCGTTGGGACGGACCTGTACGAGCAGTACTTC.

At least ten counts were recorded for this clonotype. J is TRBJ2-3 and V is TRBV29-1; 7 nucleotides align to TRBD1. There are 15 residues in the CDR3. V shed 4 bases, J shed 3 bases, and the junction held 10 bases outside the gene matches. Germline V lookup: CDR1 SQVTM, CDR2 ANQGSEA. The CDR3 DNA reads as TGCAGCGTTGGCAAACAGGGGTTCATTACAGATACGCAGTATTTT. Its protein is CSVGKQGFITDTQYF.

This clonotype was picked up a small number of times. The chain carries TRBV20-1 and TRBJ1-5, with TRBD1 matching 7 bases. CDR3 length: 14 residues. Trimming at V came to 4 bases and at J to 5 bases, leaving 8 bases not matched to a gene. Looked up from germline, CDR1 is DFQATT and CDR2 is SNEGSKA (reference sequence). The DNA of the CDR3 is TGCAGTGCTACGGACAGGCGCGGCGATCAGCCCCAGCATTTT. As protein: CSATDRRGDQPQHF.

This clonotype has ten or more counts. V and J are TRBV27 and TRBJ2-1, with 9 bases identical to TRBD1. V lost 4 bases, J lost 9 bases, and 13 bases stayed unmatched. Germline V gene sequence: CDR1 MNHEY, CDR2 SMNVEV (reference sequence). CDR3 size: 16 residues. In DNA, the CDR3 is TGTGCCAGCAGTTCGATCTACAGGGGGCTTAGCGGTGAGCAGTTCTTC. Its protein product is CASSSIYRGLSGEQFF.

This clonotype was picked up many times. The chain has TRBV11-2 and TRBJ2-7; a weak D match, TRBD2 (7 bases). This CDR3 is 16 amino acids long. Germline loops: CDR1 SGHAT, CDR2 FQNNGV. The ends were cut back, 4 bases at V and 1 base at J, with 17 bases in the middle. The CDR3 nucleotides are TGTGCCAGCAGCTCACTGTGGGGGCGGGAGTCCTACGAGCAGTACTTC. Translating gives CASSSLWGRESYEQYF.

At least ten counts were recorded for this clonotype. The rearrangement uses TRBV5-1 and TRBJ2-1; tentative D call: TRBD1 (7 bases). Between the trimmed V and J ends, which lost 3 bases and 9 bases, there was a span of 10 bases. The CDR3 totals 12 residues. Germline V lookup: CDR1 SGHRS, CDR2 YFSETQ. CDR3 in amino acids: CASSSQGGEQFF. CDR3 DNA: TGCGCCAGCAGCTCTCAGGGGGGTGAGCAGTTCTTC.

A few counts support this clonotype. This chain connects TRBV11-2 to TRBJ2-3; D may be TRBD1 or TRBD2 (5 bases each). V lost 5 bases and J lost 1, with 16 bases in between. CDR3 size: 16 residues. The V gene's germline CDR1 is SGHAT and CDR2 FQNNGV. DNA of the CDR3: TGTGCCAGCAGCCCCCGAGGGGTTCCCCGCACAGATACGCAGTATTTT. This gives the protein CASSPRGVPRTDTQYF.

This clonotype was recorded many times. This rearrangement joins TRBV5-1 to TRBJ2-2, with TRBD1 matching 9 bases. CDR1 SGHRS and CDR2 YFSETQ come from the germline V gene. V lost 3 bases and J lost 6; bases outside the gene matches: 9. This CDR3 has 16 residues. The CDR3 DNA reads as TGCGCCAGCAGCTCCCCAACGACAGGGGGGGCCGGGGAGCTGTTTTTT. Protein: CASSSPTTGGAGELFF.

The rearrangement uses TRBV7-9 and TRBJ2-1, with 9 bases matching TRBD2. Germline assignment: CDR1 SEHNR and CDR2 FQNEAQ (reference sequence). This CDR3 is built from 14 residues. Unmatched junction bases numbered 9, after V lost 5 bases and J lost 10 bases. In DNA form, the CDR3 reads TGTGCCAGCAGCGTGGGACTAGCCCATGAGGAGCAGTTCTTC. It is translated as CASSVGLAHEEQFF.

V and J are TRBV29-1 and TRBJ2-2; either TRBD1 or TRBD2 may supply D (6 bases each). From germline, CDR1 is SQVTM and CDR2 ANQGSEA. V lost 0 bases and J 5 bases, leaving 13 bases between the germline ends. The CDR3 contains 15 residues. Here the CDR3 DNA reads TGCAGCGTTGAAGATCGAGGGGGGAGTACCGGGGAGCTGTTTTTT. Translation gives CSVEDRGGSTGELFF.

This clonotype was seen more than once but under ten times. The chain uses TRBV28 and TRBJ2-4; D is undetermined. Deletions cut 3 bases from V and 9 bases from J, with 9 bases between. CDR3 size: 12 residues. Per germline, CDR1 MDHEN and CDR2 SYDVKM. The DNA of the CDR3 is TGTGCCAGCAGTTTCTTGGGTGGCATTCAGTACTTC. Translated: CASSFLGGIQYF.

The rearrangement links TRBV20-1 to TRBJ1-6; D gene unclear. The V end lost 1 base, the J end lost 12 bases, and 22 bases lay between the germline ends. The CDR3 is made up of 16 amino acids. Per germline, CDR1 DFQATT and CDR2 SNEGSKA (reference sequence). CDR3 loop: CSARVPRGGITEPLHF. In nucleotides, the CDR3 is TGCAGTGCTAGAGTTCCAAGAGGAGGTATCACGGAACCCCTCCACTTT.

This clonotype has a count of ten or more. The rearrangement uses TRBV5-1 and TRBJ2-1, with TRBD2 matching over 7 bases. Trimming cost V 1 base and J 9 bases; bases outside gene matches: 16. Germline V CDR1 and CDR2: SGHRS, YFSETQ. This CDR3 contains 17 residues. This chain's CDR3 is CASSLPTLGRAYTEQFF. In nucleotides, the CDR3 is TGCGCCAGCAGCTTGCCCACCCTAGGGAGGGCATATACTGAGCAGTTCTTC.

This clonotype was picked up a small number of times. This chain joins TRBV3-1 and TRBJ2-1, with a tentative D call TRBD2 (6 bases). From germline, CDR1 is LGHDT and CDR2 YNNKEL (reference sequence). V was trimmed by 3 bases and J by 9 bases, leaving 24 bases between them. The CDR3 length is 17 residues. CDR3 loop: CASSHSARGGSLGEQFF. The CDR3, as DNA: TGTGCCAGCAGCCATTCGGCCCGGGGAGGTTCGCTTGGTGAGCAGTTCTTC.

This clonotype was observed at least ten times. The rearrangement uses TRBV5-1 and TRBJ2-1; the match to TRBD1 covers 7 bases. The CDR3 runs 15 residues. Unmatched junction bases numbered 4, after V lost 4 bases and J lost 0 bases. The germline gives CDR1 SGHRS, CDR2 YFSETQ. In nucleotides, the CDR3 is TGCGCCAGCAGCCCACAGGGGACCTCCTACAATGAGCAGTTCTTC. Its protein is CASSPQGTSYNEQFF.

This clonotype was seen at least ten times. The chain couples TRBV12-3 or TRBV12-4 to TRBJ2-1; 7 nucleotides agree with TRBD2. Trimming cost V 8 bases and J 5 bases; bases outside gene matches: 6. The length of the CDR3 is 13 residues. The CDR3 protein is CASGRRENNEQFF. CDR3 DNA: TGTGCCAGCGGGAGGCGGGAGAACAATGAGCAGTTCTTC.

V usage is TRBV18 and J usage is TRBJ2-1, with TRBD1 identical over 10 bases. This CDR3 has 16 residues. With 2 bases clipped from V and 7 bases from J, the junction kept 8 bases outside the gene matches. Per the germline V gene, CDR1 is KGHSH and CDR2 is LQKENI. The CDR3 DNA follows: TGTGCCAGCTCACCAGACCGGGACAGGGGAGTGAATGAGCAGTTCTTC. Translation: CASSPDRDRGVNEQFF. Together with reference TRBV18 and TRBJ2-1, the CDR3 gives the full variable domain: NAGVMQNPRHLVRRRGQEARLRCSPMKGHSHVYWYRQLPEEGLKFMVYLQKENIIDESGMPKERFSAEFPKEGPSILRIQQVVRGDSAAYFCASSPDRDRGVNEQFFGPGTRLTVL.

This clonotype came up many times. The CDR3 DNA reads TGCGCCAGCAGCCACTCGGTCACCGGGGAGCTGTTTTTT. It codes for CASSHSVTGELFF. V usage is TRBV4-1 and J usage is TRBJ2-2; D uncertain. Looked up from germline, CDR1 is MGHRA and CDR2 is YSYEKL. V lost 3 bases, J lost 4 bases, and 6 bases lay in between. This CDR3 has 13 amino acids.

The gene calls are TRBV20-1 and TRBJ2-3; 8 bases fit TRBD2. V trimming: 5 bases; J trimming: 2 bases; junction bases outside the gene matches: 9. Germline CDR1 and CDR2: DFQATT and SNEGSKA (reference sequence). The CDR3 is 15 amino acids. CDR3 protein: CSAGRAGAVTDTQYF. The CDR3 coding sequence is TGCAGTGCTGGACGAGCGGGAGCCGTCACAGATACGCAGTATTTT.

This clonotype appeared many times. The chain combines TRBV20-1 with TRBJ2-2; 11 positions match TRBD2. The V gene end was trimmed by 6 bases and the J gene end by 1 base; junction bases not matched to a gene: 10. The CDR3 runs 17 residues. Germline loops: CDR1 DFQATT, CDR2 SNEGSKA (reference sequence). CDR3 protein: CSANSGTSGLNTGELFF. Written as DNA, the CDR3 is TGCAGTGCGAATTCCGGGACTAGCGGATTGAACACCGGGGAGCTGTTTTTT.

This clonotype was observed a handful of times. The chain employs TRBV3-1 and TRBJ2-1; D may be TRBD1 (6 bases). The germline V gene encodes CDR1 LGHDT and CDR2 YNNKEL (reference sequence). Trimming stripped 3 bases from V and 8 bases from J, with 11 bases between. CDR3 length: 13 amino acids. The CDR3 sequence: CASSQQGSDEQFF. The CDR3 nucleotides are TGTGCCAGCAGCCAGCAGGGGTCGGATGAGCAGTTCTTC.

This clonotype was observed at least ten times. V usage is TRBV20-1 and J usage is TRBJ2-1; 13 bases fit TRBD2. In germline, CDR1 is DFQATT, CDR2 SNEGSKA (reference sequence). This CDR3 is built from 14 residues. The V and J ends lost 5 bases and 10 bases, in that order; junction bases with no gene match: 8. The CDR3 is CSAGTPGLAGEQFF. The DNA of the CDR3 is TGCAGTGCTGGAACGCCGGGACTAGCGGGAGAGCAGTTCTTC.